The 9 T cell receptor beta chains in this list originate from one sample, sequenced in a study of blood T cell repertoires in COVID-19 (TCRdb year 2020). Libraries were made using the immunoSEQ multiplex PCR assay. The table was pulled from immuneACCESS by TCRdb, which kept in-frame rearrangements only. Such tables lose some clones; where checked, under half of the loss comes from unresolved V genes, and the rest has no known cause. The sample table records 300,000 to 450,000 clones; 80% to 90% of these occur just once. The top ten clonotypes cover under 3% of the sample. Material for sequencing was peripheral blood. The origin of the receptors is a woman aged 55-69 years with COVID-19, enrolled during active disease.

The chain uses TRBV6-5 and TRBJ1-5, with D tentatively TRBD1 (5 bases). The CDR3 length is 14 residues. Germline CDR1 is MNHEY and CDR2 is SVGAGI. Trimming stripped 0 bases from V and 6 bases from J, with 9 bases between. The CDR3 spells CASSYSGGSQPQHF. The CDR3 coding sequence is TGTGCCAGCAGTTACTCGGGGGGATCTCAGCCCCAGCATTTT.

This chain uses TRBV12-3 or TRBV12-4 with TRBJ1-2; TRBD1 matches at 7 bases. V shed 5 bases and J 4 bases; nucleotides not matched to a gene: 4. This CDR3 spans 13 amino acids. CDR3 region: CASSQGQIYGYTF. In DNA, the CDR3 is TGTGCCAGCAGTCAGGGACAGATCTATGGCTACACCTTC.

In nucleotides, the CDR3 is TGTGCCAGCTCACCAGGACAGGGGGGTGAAGCTTTCTTT. It codes for CASSPGQGGEAFF. The chain has TRBV18 and TRBJ1-1; 10 nucleotides line up with TRBD1. Germline V lookup: CDR1 KGHSH, CDR2 LQKENI. CDR3 length equals 13 residues. The V gene end was trimmed by 2 bases and the J gene end by 7 bases; junction bases not matched to a gene: 1. Supplemented by reference TRBV18 and TRBJ1-1, the full variable domain reads NAGVMQNPRHLVRRRGQEARLRCSPMKGHSHVYWYRQLPEEGLKFMVYLQKENIIDESGMPKERFSAEFPKEGPSILRIQQVVRGDSAAYFCASSPGQGGEAFFGQGTRLTVV.

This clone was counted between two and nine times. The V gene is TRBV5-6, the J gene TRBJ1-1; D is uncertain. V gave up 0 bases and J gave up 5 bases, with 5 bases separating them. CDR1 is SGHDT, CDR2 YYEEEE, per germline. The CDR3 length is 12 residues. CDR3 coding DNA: TGTGCCAGCAGCTTGGTGGAGACTGAAGCTTTCTTT. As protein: CASSLVETEAFF.

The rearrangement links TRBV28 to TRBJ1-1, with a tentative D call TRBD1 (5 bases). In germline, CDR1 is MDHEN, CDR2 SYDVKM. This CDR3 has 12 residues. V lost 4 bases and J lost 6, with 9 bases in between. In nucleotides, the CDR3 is TGTGCCAGCAGTTCCGACAGTTCTGAAGCTTTCTTT. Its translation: CASSSDSSEAFF. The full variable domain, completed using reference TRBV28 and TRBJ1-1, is DVKVTQSSRYLVKRTGEKVFLECVQDMDHENMFWYRQDPGLGLRLIYFSYDVKMKEKGDIPEGYSVSREKKERFSLILESASTNQTSMYLCASSSDSSEAFFGQGTRLTVV.

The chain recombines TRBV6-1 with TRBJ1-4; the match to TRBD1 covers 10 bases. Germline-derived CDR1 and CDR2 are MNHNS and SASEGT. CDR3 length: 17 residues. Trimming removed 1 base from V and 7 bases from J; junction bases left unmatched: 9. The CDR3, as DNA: TGTGCCAGCAGTGAAGACCCTAGGACAGGGGGAGGTGAAAAACTGTTTTTT. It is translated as CASSEDPRTGGGEKLFF.

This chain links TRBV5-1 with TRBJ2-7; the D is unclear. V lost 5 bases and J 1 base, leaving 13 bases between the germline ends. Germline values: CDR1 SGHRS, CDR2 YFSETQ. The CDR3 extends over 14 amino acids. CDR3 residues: CASSPGVSSYEQYF. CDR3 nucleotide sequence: TGCGCCAGCAGTCCGGGTGTGTCGTCCTACGAGCAGTACTTC.

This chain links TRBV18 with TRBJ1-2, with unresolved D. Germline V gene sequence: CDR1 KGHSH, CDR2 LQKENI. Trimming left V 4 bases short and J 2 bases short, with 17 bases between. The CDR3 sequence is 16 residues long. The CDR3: CASSRKEVPINYGYTF. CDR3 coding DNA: TGTGCCAGCTCACGAAAGGAGGTTCCCATAAACTATGGCTACACCTTC. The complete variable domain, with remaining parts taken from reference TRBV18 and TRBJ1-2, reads NAGVMQNPRHLVRRRGQEARLRCSPMKGHSHVYWYRQLPEEGLKFMVYLQKENIIDESGMPKERFSAEFPKEGPSILRIQQVVRGDSAAYFCASSRKEVPINYGYTFGSGTRLTVV.

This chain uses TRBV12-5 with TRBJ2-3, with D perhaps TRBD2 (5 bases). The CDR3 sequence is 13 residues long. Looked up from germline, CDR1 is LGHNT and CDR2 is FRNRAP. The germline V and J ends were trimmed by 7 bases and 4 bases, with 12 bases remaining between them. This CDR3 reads CASARAEADTQYF. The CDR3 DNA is TGTGCTAGTGCTCGAGCGGAGGCAGATACGCAGTATTTT.